This T cell receptor (beta chain) was sequenced in a study of regulatory T cells in long-lasting Graves disease listed by TCRdb under 2021. At the level of the whole study: Persistent Graves' disease was defined as antithyroid drug treatment for over 5 years with persistently positive TSH receptor autoantibodies. The study took place in China and was registered as a clinical trial. Patients with persistent Graves' disease were compared with patients with newly diagnosed Graves' disease using TCR sequencing and RNA sequencing of peripheral blood. Persistent Graves' disease patients in the clinical cohort had taken antithyroid drugs for around 11 years on average. A total of around 35 samples were covered by TCR sequencing, comprising approximately 13 persistent and around 20 newly diagnosed Graves' disease patients.

The paper's findings and limits, for the study overall: The authors noted that the small sample size was a limitation that may lower accuracy. More public clonotypes were shared among persistent patients (under 3,000) than among newly diagnosed patients (more than 950). The study examined only peripheral blood because the primary lesion, thyroid tissue, could not be accessed. TRBV28, TRBJ1-2 and TRBJ2-5 were preferentially used in persistent disease, while TRBV20-1 and TRBJ2-1 were favored in newly diagnosed disease. Lower TCR Shannon entropy and fewer highly expanded clones were observed in persistent Graves' disease patients than in newly diagnosed patients, which suggested clonal expansion. Sequencing and analysis were restricted to the TCR beta chain.

Taken with the paper, the label for time point translates to: persistent/refractory GD, antithyroid drugs over 5 years with positive TRAb. RNA was extracted from PBMCs in TRIzol for both TCR sequencing and RNA sequencing. The diagnosis of Graves' disease was made according to American Thyroid Association guidelines. Patients were recruited from an endocrinology department in Xi'an, China. From each patient, around 9 milliliters of peripheral blood was collected into an EDTA anticoagulant tube. Ficoll Paque Plus density gradient separation was used to isolate PBMCs, and no further T cell sorting was performed. An Agilent 2100 Bioanalyzer and agarose gel were used to check RNA quality, while a NanoDrop 2000 measured RNA concentration. Ten or more counts support this clonotype. The antigen it binds to is not known. Base qualities are not recorded, but no much larger clone differs from it by a single base.

Library preparation used multiplex PCR. The reads were generated on an Illumina HiSeq 4000. iRepertoire HTBI primers and Arm-PCR amplification of CDR3 regions were used to construct TCR beta libraries. Before sequencing, the PCR products underwent gel purification. In the original analysis: Gene usage analysis of CDR3 amino acid clonotypes used the roughly 60 TRBV and about 15 TRBJ segments found across samples. COPE and FqMerger were used to merge the filtered high-quality paired reads into contigs. BLAST was used to align contigs to IMGT TRBV, TRBD and TRBJ reference genes, with CDR3 defined following IMGT. Any clonotype with a frequency above 0.1% was counted as a highly expanded clone. Shannon entropy served as the measure of repertoire diversity, while the Gini coefficient captured V-J evenness. A clonotype was considered public if more than one individual shared it. TCRdb passed the public sequencing reads through fastp at Q25 and MiXCR, retaining productive beta sequences. For every CDR3 protein sequence, its rows merge into one entry that carries the most common genes and DNA. The V and J calls were not made by the authors but by TCRdb's processing. The sample data list a few hundred thousand distinct CDR3 sequences, and 20% to 30% of these were observed just once. The ten largest clones add up to approximately 28% of the sample.

Based on the germline V gene (reference sequence), the CDR1 and CDR2 sequences are DFQATT and SNEGSKA. V sheds 1 base and J sheds 8 bases, leaving 11 bases between their ends. From its cysteine to its phenylalanine, the CDR3 spans 12 amino acids. This entry keeps only the CDR3 DNA: 36 bases, framed from base 1. Recombination joined TRBV20-1 with TRBJ1-1; there is no confident call for the D gene. The material was peripheral blood mononuclear cells (PBMCs), obtained when the disease was refractory, from a patient treated with antithyroid drugs. This TCR came from a female donor with Graves disease. The sequenced DNA is TGCAGTGCTAGAGGGGAGGCAGTAGAAGCTTTCTTT. It specifies CSARGEAVEAFF.